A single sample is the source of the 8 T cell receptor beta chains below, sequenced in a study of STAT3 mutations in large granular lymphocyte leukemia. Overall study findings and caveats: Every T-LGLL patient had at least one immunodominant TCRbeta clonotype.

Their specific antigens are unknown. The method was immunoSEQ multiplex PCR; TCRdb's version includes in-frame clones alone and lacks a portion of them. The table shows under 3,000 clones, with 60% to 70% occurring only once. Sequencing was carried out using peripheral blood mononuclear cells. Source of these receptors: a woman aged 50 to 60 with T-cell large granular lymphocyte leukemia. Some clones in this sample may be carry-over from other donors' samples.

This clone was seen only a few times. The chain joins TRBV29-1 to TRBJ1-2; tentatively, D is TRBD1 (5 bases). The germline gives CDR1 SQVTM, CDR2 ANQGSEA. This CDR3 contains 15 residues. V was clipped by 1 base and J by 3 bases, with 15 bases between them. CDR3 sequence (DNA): TGCAGCGTTGAAGCGCAGACAGCCCCTTACTATGGCTACACCTTC. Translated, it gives CSVEAQTAPYYGYTF.

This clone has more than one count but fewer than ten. In DNA form, the CDR3 reads TGCGCCAGCAGCGAAGGGACAGACCAGCCCCAGCATTTT. It encodes CASSEGTDQPQHF. The V gene is TRBV5-1, the J gene TRBJ1-5, with 7 bases aligning to TRBD1. CDR3 length: 13 amino acids. Germline trimming cut 4 bases from V and 7 bases from J; bases unmatched to any gene: 5. Germline V lookup: CDR1 SGHRS, CDR2 YFSETQ.

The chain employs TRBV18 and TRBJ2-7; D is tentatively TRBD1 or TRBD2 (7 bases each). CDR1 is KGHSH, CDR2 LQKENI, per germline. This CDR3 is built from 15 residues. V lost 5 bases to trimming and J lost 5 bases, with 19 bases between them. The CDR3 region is CASSIQGGKRNEQYF. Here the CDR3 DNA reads TGTGCCAGCTCAATCCAGGGGGGGAAGAGGAACGAGCAGTACTTC.

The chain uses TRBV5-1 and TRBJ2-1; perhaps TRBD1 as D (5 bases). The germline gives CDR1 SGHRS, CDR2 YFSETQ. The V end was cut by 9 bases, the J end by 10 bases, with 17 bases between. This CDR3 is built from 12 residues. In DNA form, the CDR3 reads TGCGCCACCCAGGGATTAGGCTTGGAGCAGTTCTTC. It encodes CATQGLGLEQFF.

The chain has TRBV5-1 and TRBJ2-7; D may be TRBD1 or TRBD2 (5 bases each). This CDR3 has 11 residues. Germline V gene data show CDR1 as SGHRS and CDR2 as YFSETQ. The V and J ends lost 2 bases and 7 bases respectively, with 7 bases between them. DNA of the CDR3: TGCGCCAGCAGCTTCGGGACGGAGCAGTACTTC. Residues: CASSFGTEQYF.

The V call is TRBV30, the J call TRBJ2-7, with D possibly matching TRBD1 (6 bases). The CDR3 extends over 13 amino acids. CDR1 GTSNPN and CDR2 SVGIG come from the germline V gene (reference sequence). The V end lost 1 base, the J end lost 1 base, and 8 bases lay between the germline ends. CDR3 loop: CAWSAGTSYEQYF. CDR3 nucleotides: TGTGCCTGGAGTGCAGGGACATCCTACGAGCAGTACTTC.

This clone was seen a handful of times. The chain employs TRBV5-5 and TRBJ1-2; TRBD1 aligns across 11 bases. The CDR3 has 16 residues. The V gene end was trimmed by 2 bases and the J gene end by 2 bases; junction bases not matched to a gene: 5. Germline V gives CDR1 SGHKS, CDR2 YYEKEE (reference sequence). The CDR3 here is CASSFGQGARNYGYTF. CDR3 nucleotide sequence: TGTGCCAGCAGCTTCGGACAGGGGGCGCGGAACTATGGCTACACCTTC. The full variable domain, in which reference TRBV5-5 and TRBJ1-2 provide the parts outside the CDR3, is DAGVTQSPTHLIKTRGQQVTLRCSPISGHKSVSWYQQVLGQGPQFIFQYYEKEERGRGNFPDRFSARQFPNYSSELNVNALLLGDSALYLCASSFGQGARNYGYTFGSGTRLTVV.

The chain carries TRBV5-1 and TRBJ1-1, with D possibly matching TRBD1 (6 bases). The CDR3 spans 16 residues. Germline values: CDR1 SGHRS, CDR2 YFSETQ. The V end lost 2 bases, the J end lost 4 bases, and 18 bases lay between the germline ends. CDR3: CASSFRQAGGGTEAFF. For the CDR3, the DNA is TGCGCCAGCAGCTTTAGGCAGGCGGGGGGCGGCACTGAAGCTTTCTTT.